Below are 27 T cell receptor beta chains sequenced from a single sample in a study of blood T cell repertoires in COVID-19. Sequenced by immunoSEQ multiplex PCR; TCRdb stores in-frame clones only, minus some. Of roughly 39,000 clones in the sample, approximately 85% were seen once. Sequencing was carried out using peripheral blood. These receptors originate from a human donor in a cohort sampled during active COVID-19.

The V call is TRBV6-5, the J call TRBJ1-5; no firm D call. This CDR3 has 10 amino acids. Germline CDR1 is MNHEY and CDR2 is SVGAGI. Trimming took 7 bases from V and 13 from J, leaving 11 bases between them. The chain's CDR3 is CASKEEGQHF. The DNA for the CDR3 is TGTGCCAGCAAGGAGGAAGGTCAGCATTTT.

The gene calls are TRBV29-1 and TRBJ1-1; D perhaps matches TRBD1 (5 bases). This CDR3 region has 13 residues. Between the trimmed V and J ends, which lost 8 bases and 1 base, there was a span of 14 bases. CDR1 and CDR2 (germline): SQVTM, ANQGSEA. The CDR3 loop reads CSSWGSPNTEAFF. As DNA, the CDR3 is TGCAGCTCATGGGGCAGCCCGAACACTGAAGCTTTCTTT.

The chain carries TRBV11-2 and TRBJ2-3; TRBD2 might be the D (7 bases). The CDR3 length is 16 residues. Trimming pared 6 bases from V and 1 base from J, leaving 17 bases between. Per the germline V gene, CDR1 is SGHAT and CDR2 is FQNNGV. CDR3 region: CASSQTGGVGTDTQYF. In DNA, the CDR3 is TGTGCCAGCAGTCAAACGGGGGGCGTGGGCACAGATACGCAGTATTTT. The full variable domain, its missing parts supplied by reference TRBV11-2 and TRBJ2-3, is EAGVAQSPRYKIIEKRQSVAFWCNPISGHATLYWYQQILGQGPKLLIQFQNNGVVDDSQLPKDRFSAERLKGVDSTLKIQPAKLEDSAVYLCASSQTGGVGTDTQYFGPGTRLTVL.

CDR3 DNA: TGTGCCAGCAGCCCCGGATGGCAGGGTTGTAATTCACCCCTCCACTTT. This gives the protein CASSPGWQGCNSPLHF. This sequence joins TRBV21-1 and TRBJ1-6; the table's D call of TRBD1 was not tested on the DNA. TRBV21-1 is a pseudogene. The CDR3 has 16 residues.

Here the CDR3 DNA reads TGTGCCAGTAGTATAGTGAGCTCATCGTGGTACAATGAGCAGTTCTTC. Protein product: CASSIVSSSWYNEQFF. The chain joins TRBV19 to TRBJ2-1; D gene uncertain. Trimming stripped 1 base from V and 4 bases from J, with 14 bases between. Germline V gene sequence: CDR1 LNHDA, CDR2 SQIVND (reference sequence). The length of the CDR3 is 16 residues.

The J gene is TRBJ1-1, the V gene TRBV7-2; TRBD1 might be the D (5 bases). Germline V gene sequence: CDR1 SGHTA, CDR2 FQGNSA. With 4 bases removed from V and 7 bases from J, the gap between germline ends came to 16 bases. The CDR3 spans 14 residues. In DNA form, the CDR3 reads TGTGCCAGCAGCTGGGGCGGGGTTGGAGGTGAAGCTTTCTTT. This sequence encodes CASSWGGVGGEAFF. Looking up the rest from reference TRBV7-2 and TRBJ1-1 gives the full variable domain: GAGVSQSPSNKVTEKGKDVELRCDPISGHTALYWYRQSLGQGLEFLIYFQGNSAPDKSGLPSDRFSAERTGGSVSTLTIQRTQQEDSAVYLCASSWGGVGGEAFFGQGTRLTVV.

The chain is built from TRBV2 and TRBJ2-1; D unresolved. The CDR3 is made up of 11 amino acids. Germline V gene sequence: CDR1 SNHLY, CDR2 FYNNEI. Between the trimmed V and J ends, which lost 4 bases and 5 bases, there was a span of 3 bases. CDR3 nucleotide sequence: TGTGCCAGCAGTGCCGACAATGAGCAGTTCTTC. Its translation: CASSADNEQFF.

The chain uses TRBV7-8 and TRBJ1-5; the match to TRBD1 covers 8 bases. Germline-derived CDR1 and CDR2 are SGHVS and FQNEAQ. The CDR3 covers 17 residues. The ends lost 2 bases at V and 6 bases at J; junction bases unmatched: 12. In nucleotides, the CDR3 is TGTGCCAGCAGCTTATGGGACTCGGACAGGGTGACTCAGCCCCAGCATTTT. It encodes CASSLWDSDRVTQPQHF.

The genes are TRBV10-3 and TRBJ2-3, with 9 bases identical to TRBD2. The CDR3 has 15 amino acids. The germline V gene encodes CDR1 ENHRY and CDR2 SYGVKD. The V gene end was trimmed by 3 bases and the J gene end by 1 base; junction bases not matched to a gene: 2. CDR3 sequence: CAISEGGGGTDTQYF. The CDR3, as DNA: TGTGCCATCAGTGAAGGCGGGGGGGGCACAGATACGCAGTATTTT.

This sequence joins TRBV5-1 and TRBJ1-6, with 8 bases that match TRBD1. The CDR3 totals 17 residues. The V segment lost 1 base and the J segment 3 bases; nucleotides outside the gene matches: 6. CDR1 is SGHRS and CDR2 is YFSETQ in the germline V gene. CDR3 DNA sequence: TGCGCCAGCAGCTTGTACGGGACAGGCGACTATAATTCACCCCTCCACTTT. Its protein product is CASSLYGTGDYNSPLHF. Combining the CDR3 with reference TRBV5-1 and TRBJ1-6 gives the whole variable domain KAGVTQTPRYLIKTRGQQVTLSCSPISGHRSVSWYQQTPGQGLQFLFEYFSETQRNKGNFPGRFSGRQFSNSRSEMNVSTLELGDSALYLCASSLYGTGDYNSPLHFGNGTRLTVT.

The chain recombines TRBV5-5 with TRBJ1-3; TRBD1 agrees at 7 bases. The junction had 5 bases not matched to a gene; V was cut back by 4 bases and J by 7 bases. Germline assignment: CDR1 SGHKS and CDR2 YYEKEE (reference sequence). The CDR3 covers 13 residues. This CDR3 reads CASSLQGFNTIYF. CDR3 nucleotide sequence: TGTGCCAGCAGCCTACAGGGGTTCAACACCATATATTTT.

This rearrangement joins TRBV20-1 to TRBJ1-1; D is unclear. Germline V CDR1 and CDR2: DFQATT, SNEGSKA (reference sequence). V gave up 5 bases and J gave up 2 bases, with 6 bases separating them. This CDR3 comprises 11 residues. The DNA of the CDR3 is TGCAGTGCTTGGAGAAACACTGAAGCTTTCTTT. It yields the protein CSAWRNTEAFF.

The chain employs TRBV7-2 and TRBJ1-5, with D tentatively TRBD1 (5 bases). Germline values: CDR1 SGHTA, CDR2 FQGNSA. This CDR3 comprises 13 residues. V was clipped by 3 bases and J by 7 bases, with 10 bases between them. Here the CDR3 reads CASSLGGRQPQHF. The CDR3 coding sequence is TGTGCCAGCAGCTTGGGGGGAAGGCAGCCCCAGCATTTT.

This chain connects TRBV3-1 (or the pseudogene TRBV3-2) to TRBJ2-3; TRBD2 matches at 9 bases. The CDR3 runs 15 residues. Germline CDR1 is LGHDT and CDR2 is YNNKEL (reference sequence). V shed 5 bases and J 0 bases; nucleotides not matched to a gene: 3. CDR3: CASSVSGGSTDTQYF. The CDR3 bases are TGTGCCAGCAGCGTTAGCGGGGGTAGCACAGATACGCAGTATTTT.

The chain has TRBV10-3 and TRBJ2-7, with 9 bases aligning to TRBD1. J was trimmed by 3 bases and V by 1 base; bases with no gene match: 10. Germline-derived CDR1 and CDR2 are ENHRY and SYGVKD. CDR3 size: 17 residues. CDR3 in DNA: TGTGCCATCAGTGAGTTCAGAGGACAGGGGATGAGCTACGAGCAGTACTTC. Residues: CAISEFRGQGMSYEQYF.

On this clone: Other DNA sequences within the sample encode an identical CDR3. CDR3 bases: TGTGCCAGCAGGGGACAGATGAACACTGAAGCTTTCTTT. Protein: CASRGQMNTEAFF. The chain recombines TRBV2 with TRBJ1-1; 7 bases align to TRBD1. Germline V CDR1 and CDR2: SNHLY, FYNNEI. Germline trimming cut 6 bases from V and 0 bases from J; bases unmatched to any gene: 1. This CDR3 contains 13 residues.

The chain joins TRBV7-9 to TRBJ2-2, with D possibly being TRBD1 (5 bases). CDR1 is SEHNR and CDR2 is FQNEAQ in the germline V gene (reference sequence). This CDR3 comprises 15 residues. Trimming left V 1 base short and J 1 base short, with 7 bases between. The CDR3 sequence: CASSLGTGNTGELFF. Here the CDR3 DNA reads TGTGCCAGCAGCTTAGGAACAGGGAACACCGGGGAGCTGTTTTTT.

This rearrangement joins TRBV5-4 to TRBJ2-7; TRBD1 is a possible D gene (6 bases). The CDR3 contains 16 residues. The V gene lost 5 bases and the J gene lost 6 bases, with 24 bases spanning the gap. Germline V CDR1 and CDR2: SGHNT, YYREEE (reference sequence). CDR3 nucleotide sequence: TGTGCCAGCAGTCCACAGGGCGGAGACAGAAGTTCCGAGCAGTACTTC. This encodes CASSPQGGDRSSEQYF.

This clone was recorded a few times. The chain uses TRBV5-8 and TRBJ1-4, with D perhaps matching TRBD1 (6 bases). The CDR3 is 15 amino acids. Trimming pared 2 bases from V and 0 bases from J, leaving 8 bases between. Germline V CDR1 and CDR2: SGHTS, YDEGEE. CDR3 coding DNA: TGTGCCAGCAGCTTACAGGGAACAACTAATGAAAAACTGTTTTTT. Translation: CASSLQGTTNEKLFF. Full variable domain (outside the CDR3, taken from reference TRBV5-8 and TRBJ1-4): EAGVTQSPTHLIKTRGQQATLRCSPISGHTSVYWYQQALGLGLQFLLWYDEGEERNRGNFPPRFSGRQFPNYSSELNVNALELEDSALYLCASSLQGTTNEKLFFGSGTQLSVL.

This sequence joins TRBV25-1 and TRBJ1-6, with D tentatively TRBD1 (6 bases). The CDR3 is 16 residues long. Between the trimmed V and J ends, which lost 2 bases and 5 bases, there was a span of 13 bases. Per germline, CDR1 MGHDK and CDR2 SYGVNS. Here the CDR3 DNA reads TGTGCCAGCAGTGAAAGTTCGGCAGGGGATAATTCACCCCTCCACTTT. Translated: CASSESSAGDNSPLHF.

For the CDR3, the DNA is TGTGCCAGCAGCCAAGAGGGACAGTCCCCTAGCACAGATACGCAGTATTTT. This gives the protein CASSQEGQSPSTDTQYF. This chain links TRBV4-2 with TRBJ2-3; 7 nucleotides agree with TRBD1. V trimming: 0 bases; J trimming: 0 bases; junction bases outside the gene matches: 6. The CDR3 totals 17 residues. The germline V gene encodes CDR1 LGHNA and CDR2 YNFKEQ.

In its sample, this clone was seen a few times. V usage is TRBV7-2 and J usage is TRBJ1-5; the match to TRBD1 covers 7 bases. Looked up from germline, CDR1 is SGHTA and CDR2 is FQGNSA. V dropped 5 bases and J dropped 7; count of bases not matched to a gene: 14. This CDR3 spans 16 amino acids. The CDR3 region has the DNA TGTGCCAGCAGCCCCCGCCCGAGGGGGCGTAACCAGCCCCAGCATTTT. This translates into CASSPRPRGRNQPQHF.

V usage is TRBV4-2 and J usage is TRBJ2-5; 9 bases line up with TRBD2. CDR3 length: 19 residues. The trim removed 1 base at V and 1 base at J, leaving 13 bases unmatched. The germline CDR1 and CDR2 sequences are LGHNA and YNFKEQ. CDR3 loop: CASSQGETSGRGLQETQYF. CDR3 sequence (DNA): TGTGCCAGCAGCCAAGGGGAGACTAGCGGCCGGGGCCTCCAAGAGACCCAGTACTTC.

This chain joins TRBV4-3 and TRBJ2-6; D call uncertain. Looked up from germline, CDR1 is LGHNA and CDR2 is YSLEER. Between the trimmed V and J ends, which lost 0 bases and 0 bases, there was a span of 6 bases. The CDR3 runs to 16 residues. CDR3 DNA sequence: TGCGCCAGCAGCCAAGATCTCCTCTCTGGGGCCAACGTCCTGACTTTC. Translation: CASSQDLLSGANVLTF.

The chain is built from TRBV7-8 and TRBJ1-2, with D maybe TRBD1 (6 bases). Germline lookup yields CDR1 SGHVS and CDR2 FQNEAQ. V was pared by 4 bases and J by 5 bases, with 20 bases between. The CDR3 spans 16 residues. CDR3 amino acids: CASSYGGDTLTYGYTF. The CDR3 nucleotides are TGTGCCAGCAGCTACGGGGGGGACACACTGACGTATGGCTACACCTTC.

The CDR3 is CASRPQGREAFF. In DNA, the CDR3 is TGTGCCAGCAGACCACAGGGGCGTGAAGCTTTCTTT. The rearrangement uses TRBV28 and TRBJ1-1, with 7 bases lining up with TRBD1. Trimming took 6 bases from V and 7 from J; bases not matched to a gene: 5. This CDR3 is built from 12 residues. CDR1 is MDHEN, CDR2 SYDVKM, per germline.

The rearrangement joins TRBV5-1 to TRBJ2-7; D unresolved. The V gene's germline CDR1 is SGHRS and CDR2 YFSETQ. V was shortened by 3 bases and J by 5 bases, with 15 bases between the two germline ends. There are 14 residues in the CDR3. CDR3 in amino acids: CASSSSGFLDEQYF. The CDR3 DNA reads TGCGCCAGCAGCTCCTCAGGATTCCTGGACGAGCAGTACTTC.